Below, 9 T cell receptor beta chains from the same sample are listed, as sequenced in a study of early T cells in non-severe SARS-CoV-2 infection. TCRdb reanalysed the 5' RACE reads using MiXCR and keeps one entry per CDR3 protein. The sample records roughly 100,000 distinct CDR3 sequences, roughly 12% being singletons. Specimen: whole blood, collected at baseline. All receptors derive from an adult who was a healthcare worker with PCR-confirmed SARS-CoV-2 infection or an uninfected control (not recorded which).

This clonotype was detected only a few times. The chain couples TRBV7-3 to TRBJ2-3; possible D gene TRBD2, 6 bases. Looked up from germline, CDR1 is SGHTA and CDR2 is FQGTGA. V gave up 2 bases and J gave up 0 bases, with 12 bases separating them. The CDR3 is made up of 16 amino acids. The CDR3 sequence is CASSLRGGASTDTQYF. In DNA, the CDR3 is TGTGCCAGCAGCTTACGCGGCGGGGCAAGCACAGATACGCAGTATTTT.

Only a few counts were recorded for this clonotype. The genes are TRBV12-3 or TRBV12-4 and TRBJ2-7, with a tentative D call TRBD2 (6 bases). Trimming left V 3 bases short and J 3 bases short, with 15 bases between. The CDR3 has 15 amino acids. DNA of the CDR3: TGTGCCAGCAGTTTCGATCCTGCGGGAAGCTACGAGCAGTACTTC. It yields the protein CASSFDPAGSYEQYF.

This clonotype was found a few times. The chain is built from TRBV12-3 or TRBV12-4 and TRBJ2-3; D could derive from TRBD1 or TRBD2 (6 bases each). This CDR3 comprises 16 residues. Trimming shortened V by 3 bases and J by 0 bases, and 13 bases separated the two germline ends. CDR3 amino acids: CASSLGGPHSTDTQYF. The CDR3 DNA follows: TGTGCCAGCAGTTTGGGGGGCCCACATAGCACAGATACGCAGTATTTT.

V is TRBV7-2 and J is TRBJ1-5, with D maybe TRBD1 (6 bases). V lost 2 bases and J 4 bases, leaving 9 bases between the germline ends. The CDR3 is 14 amino acids. CDR1 is SGHTA, CDR2 FQGNSA, per germline. This chain's CDR3 is CASSLWGANQPQHF. The CDR3 bases are TGTGCCAGCAGCTTATGGGGGGCTAATCAGCCCCAGCATTTT.

This clonotype was seen only a few times. The V call is TRBV6-5, the J call TRBJ2-3, with TRBD1 identical over 9 bases. There are 14 residues in the CDR3. V was pared by 5 bases and J by 4 bases, with 4 bases of the junction left unmatched. From germline, CDR1 is MNHEY and CDR2 SVGAGI. The CDR3 protein is CASSRDRVADTQYF. The CDR3 coding sequence is TGTGCCAGCAGTCGGGACAGGGTGGCAGATACGCAGTATTTT.

This clonotype occurred many times. The chain has TRBV18 and TRBJ2-7; D remains unclear. This CDR3 is built from 12 residues. In germline, CDR1 is KGHSH, CDR2 LQKENI. Trimming shortened V by 8 bases and J by 1 base, and 9 bases separated the two germline ends. CDR3 in amino acids: CASSPLSYEQYF. As DNA, the CDR3 is TGTGCCAGCAGCCCCTTGTCCTACGAGCAGTACTTC. The full variable domain, its missing parts supplied by reference TRBV18 and TRBJ2-7, is NAGVMQNPRHLVRRRGQEARLRCSPMKGHSHVYWYRQLPEEGLKFMVYLQKENIIDESGMPKERFSAEFPKEGPSILRIQQVVRGDSAAYFCASSPLSYEQYFGPGTRLTVT.

The rearrangement links TRBV28 to TRBJ2-7; D might be TRBD2 (6 bases). V was cut by 2 bases and J by 6 bases, with 11 bases left in between. CDR3 size: 13 residues. Germline V gene data show CDR1 as MDHEN and CDR2 as SYDVKM. CDR3 DNA: TGTGCCAGCAGTTTAACTAGCCCCAGCGAGCAGTACTTC. This sequence encodes CASSLTSPSEQYF.

This clonotype came up a few times. Written as DNA, the CDR3 is TGTGCCAGTAGTATAGTGGGACTGAACACTGAAGCTTTCTTT. This codes for CASSIVGLNTEAFF. The gene calls are TRBV19 and TRBJ1-1; maybe TRBD1 (5 bases). Trimming pared 1 base from V and 0 bases from J, leaving 6 bases between. There are 14 residues in the CDR3. The germline V gene encodes CDR1 LNHDA and CDR2 SQIVND (reference sequence).

The rearrangement links TRBV7-9 to TRBJ1-4; the D is unclear. In germline, CDR1 is SEHNR, CDR2 FQNEAQ (reference sequence). This CDR3 has 15 residues. Between the trimmed V and J ends, which lost 5 bases and 6 bases, there was a span of 16 bases. The CDR3 DNA reads as TGTGCCAGCAGCCCCACTCAAGCTCGGGATGAAAAACTGTTTTTT. It specifies CASSPTQARDEKLFF.